Listed here is a single T cell receptor (beta chain). Germline lookup yields CDR1 MNHEY and CDR2 SMNVEV (reference sequence). Trimming removed 7 bases from V and 4 bases from J, with 20 bases in between. This CDR3 is built from 15 residues. Clones were read by immunoSEQ multiplex PCR, and TCRdb kept only the in-frame ones, dropping some. Of over 90,000 clones detected, roughly 95% appear once; the ten largest clones hold roughly 3.1%. The entry originates in a study of T cells in pancreatic ductal adenocarcinoma. Selected pancreatic ductal adenocarcinoma patients had undergone surgery without neoadjuvant therapy.

Sequencing was carried out using PBMCs. The TCR sequence derives from a human donor with pancreatic ductal adenocarcinoma. The V and J genes are TRBV27 and TRBJ2-7; maybe TRBD1 (6 bases). CDR3 DNA sequence: TGTGCCAGCATGCTTTACGGGCAGGGGTTGTACGAGCAGTACTTC. Its translation: CASMLYGQGLYEQYF.